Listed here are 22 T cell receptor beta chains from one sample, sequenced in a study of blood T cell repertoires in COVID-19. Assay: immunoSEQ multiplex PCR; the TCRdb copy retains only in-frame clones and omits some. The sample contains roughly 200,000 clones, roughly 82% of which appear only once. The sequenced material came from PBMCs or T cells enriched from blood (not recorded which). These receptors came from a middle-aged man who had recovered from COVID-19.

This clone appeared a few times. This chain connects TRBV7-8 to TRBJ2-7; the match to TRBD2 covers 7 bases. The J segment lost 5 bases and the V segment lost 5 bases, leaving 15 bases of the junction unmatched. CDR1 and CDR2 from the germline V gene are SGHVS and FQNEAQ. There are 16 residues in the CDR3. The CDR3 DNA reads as TGTGCCAGCAGCCCCCCCACGCGCGGGGAGGGGCACGAGCAGTACTTC. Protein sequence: CASSPPTRGEGHEQYF.

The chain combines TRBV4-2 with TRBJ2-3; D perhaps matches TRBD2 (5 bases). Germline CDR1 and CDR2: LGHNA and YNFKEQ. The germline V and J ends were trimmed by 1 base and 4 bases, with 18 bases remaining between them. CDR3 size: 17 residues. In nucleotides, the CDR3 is TGTGCCAGCAGCCAAGGAAGCGGCCTCACGGAGGCAGATACGCAGTATTTT. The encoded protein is CASSQGSGLTEADTQYF.

The CDR3 DNA follows: TGTGCCAGCAGCCACGGGGGGCAAACGGGGACTTTCTTT. Translating it yields CASSHGGQTGTFF. The chain has TRBV3-1 (or the pseudogene TRBV3-2) and TRBJ1-1; a weak D match, TRBD1 (6 bases). The CDR3 extends over 13 amino acids. Per the germline V gene, CDR1 is LGHDT and CDR2 is YNNKEL (reference sequence). V was cut by 3 bases and J by 12 bases, with 17 bases left in between.

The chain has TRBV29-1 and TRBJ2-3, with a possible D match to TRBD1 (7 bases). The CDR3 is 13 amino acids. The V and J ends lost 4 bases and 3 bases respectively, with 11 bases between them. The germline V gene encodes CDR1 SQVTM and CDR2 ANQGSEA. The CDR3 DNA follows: TGCAGCGTTGCAGGGGGGATTACAGATACGCAGTATTTT. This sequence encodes CSVAGGITDTQYF.

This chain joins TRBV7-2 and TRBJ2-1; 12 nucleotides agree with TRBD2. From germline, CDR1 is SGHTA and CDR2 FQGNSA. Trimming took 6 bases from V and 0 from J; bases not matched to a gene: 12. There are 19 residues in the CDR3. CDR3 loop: CASSLHGLAGTASYNEQFF. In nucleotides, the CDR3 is TGTGCCAGCAGTCTCCACGGACTAGCGGGAACCGCCTCCTACAATGAGCAGTTCTTC.

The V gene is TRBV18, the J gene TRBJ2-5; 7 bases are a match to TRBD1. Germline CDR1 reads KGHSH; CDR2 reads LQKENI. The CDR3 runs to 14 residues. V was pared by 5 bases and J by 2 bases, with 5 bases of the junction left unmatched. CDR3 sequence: CASSADRRQETQYF. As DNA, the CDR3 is TGTGCCAGCTCAGCGGACAGGCGGCAAGAGACCCAGTACTTC.

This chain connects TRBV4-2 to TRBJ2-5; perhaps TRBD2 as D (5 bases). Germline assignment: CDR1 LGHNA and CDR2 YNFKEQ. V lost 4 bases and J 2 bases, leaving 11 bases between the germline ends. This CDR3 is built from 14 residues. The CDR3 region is CASSRSGLQETQYF. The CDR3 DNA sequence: TGTGCCAGCAGCCGTTCAGGACTTCAAGAGACCCAGTACTTC.

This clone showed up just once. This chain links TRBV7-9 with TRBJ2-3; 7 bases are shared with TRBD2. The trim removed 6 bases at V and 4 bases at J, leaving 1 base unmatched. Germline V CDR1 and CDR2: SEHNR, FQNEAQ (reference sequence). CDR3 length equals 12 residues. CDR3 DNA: TGTGCCAGCAGGGGGGGGGCAGATACGCAGTATTTT. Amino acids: CASRGGADTQYF. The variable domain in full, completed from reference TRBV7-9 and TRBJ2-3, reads DTGVSQNPRHKITKRGQNVTFRCDPISEHNRLYWYRQTLGQGPEFLTYFQNEAQLEKSRLLSDRFSAERPKGSFSTLEIQRTEQGDSAMYLCASRGGADTQYFGPGTRLTVL.

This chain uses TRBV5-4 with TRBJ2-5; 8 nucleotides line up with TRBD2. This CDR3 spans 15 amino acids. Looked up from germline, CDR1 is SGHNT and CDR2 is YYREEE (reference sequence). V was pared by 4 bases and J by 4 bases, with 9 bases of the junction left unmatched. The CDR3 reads CASSQAGTRAETQYF. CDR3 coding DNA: TGTGCCAGCAGCCAAGCCGGGACTAGAGCAGAGACCCAGTACTTC.

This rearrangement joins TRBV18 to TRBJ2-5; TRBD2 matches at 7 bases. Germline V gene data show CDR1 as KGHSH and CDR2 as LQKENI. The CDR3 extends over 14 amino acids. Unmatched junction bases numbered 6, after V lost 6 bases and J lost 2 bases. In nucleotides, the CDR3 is TGTGCCAGCTCGGCAACGGGACTACAAGAGACCCAGTACTTC. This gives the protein CASSATGLQETQYF.

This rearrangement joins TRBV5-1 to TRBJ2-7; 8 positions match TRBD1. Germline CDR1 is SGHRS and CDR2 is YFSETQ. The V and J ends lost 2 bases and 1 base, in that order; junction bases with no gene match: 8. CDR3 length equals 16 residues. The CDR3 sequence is CASSFNGQGGSYEQYF. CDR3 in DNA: TGCGCCAGCAGCTTTAACGGACAGGGAGGATCCTACGAGCAGTACTTC.

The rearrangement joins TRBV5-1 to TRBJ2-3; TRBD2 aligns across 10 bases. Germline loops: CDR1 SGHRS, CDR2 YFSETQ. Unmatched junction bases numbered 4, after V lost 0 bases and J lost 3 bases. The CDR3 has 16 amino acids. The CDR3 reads CASSLGLAGDTDTQYF. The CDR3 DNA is TGCGCCAGCAGCTTGGGGCTAGCGGGAGATACAGATACGCAGTATTTT.

CDR3 nucleotides: TGTGCCAGCAGCTTGGTTGCGGGCCGCACAGATACGCAGTATTTT. This sequence encodes CASSLVAGRTDTQYF. The chain recombines TRBV5-6 with TRBJ2-3; tentative D call: TRBD2 (5 bases). The CDR3 runs to 15 residues. The V gene lost 0 bases and the J gene lost 1 base, with 9 bases spanning the gap. The germline V gene encodes CDR1 SGHDT and CDR2 YYEEEE.

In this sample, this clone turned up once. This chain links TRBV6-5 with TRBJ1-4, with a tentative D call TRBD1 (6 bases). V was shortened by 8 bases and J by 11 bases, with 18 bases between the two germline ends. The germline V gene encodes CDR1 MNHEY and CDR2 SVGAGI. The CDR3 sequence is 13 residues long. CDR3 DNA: TGTGCCAGCTCGGACAGTCAGGGTGGGAAACTGTTTTTT. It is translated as CASSDSQGGKLFF.

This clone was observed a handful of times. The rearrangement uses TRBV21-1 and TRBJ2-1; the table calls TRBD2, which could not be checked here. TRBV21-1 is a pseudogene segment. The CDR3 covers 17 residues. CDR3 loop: CASSNPPRLAEYNEQFF. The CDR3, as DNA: TGTGCCAGCAGCAACCCCCCGAGACTAGCGGAATACAATGAGCAGTTCTTC.

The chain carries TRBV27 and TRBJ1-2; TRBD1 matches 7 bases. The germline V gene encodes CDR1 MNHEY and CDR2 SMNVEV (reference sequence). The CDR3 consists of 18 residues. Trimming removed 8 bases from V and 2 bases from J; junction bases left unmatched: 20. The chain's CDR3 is CASRSRPPQGIANYGYTF. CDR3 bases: TGTGCCAGCCGTTCCCGCCCCCCACAGGGGATTGCGAACTATGGCTACACCTTC.

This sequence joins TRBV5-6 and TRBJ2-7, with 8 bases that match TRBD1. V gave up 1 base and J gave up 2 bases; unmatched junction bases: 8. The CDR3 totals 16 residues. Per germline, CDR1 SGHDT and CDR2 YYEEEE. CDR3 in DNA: TGTGCCAGCAGCTTGTGGACCAGGGGGCGGCCCTACGAGCAGTACTTC. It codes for CASSLWTRGRPYEQYF.

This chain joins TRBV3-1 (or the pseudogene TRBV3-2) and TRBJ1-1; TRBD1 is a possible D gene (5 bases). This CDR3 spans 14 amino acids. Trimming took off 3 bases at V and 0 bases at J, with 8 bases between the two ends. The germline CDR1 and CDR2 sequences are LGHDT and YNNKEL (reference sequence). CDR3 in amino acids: CASSQGLLNTEAFF. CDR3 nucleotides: TGTGCCAGCAGCCAGGGGCTATTGAACACTGAAGCTTTCTTT.

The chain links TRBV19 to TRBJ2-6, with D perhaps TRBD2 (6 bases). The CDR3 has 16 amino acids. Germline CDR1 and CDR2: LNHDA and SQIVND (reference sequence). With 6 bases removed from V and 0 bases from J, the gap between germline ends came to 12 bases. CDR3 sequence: CASRGSGRSGANVLTF. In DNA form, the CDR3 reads TGTGCCAGTAGGGGTAGCGGACGCTCTGGGGCCAACGTCCTGACTTTC.

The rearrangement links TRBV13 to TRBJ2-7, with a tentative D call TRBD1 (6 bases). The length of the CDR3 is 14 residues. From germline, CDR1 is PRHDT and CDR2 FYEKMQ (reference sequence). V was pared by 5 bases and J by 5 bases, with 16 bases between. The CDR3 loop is CASSVDSLRHEQYF. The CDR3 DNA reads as TGTGCCAGCAGCGTGGACAGTCTCCGCCACGAGCAGTACTTC.

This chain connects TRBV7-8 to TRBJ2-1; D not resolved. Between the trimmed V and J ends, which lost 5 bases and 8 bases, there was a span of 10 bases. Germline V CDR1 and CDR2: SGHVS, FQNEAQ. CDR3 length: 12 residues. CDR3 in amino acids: CASSGWSDEQFF. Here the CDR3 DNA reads TGTGCCAGCAGCGGGTGGAGCGATGAGCAGTTCTTC.

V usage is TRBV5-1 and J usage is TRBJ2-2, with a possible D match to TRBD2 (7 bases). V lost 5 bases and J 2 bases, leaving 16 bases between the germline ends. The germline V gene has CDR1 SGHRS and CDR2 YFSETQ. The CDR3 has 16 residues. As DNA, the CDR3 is TGCGCCAGCAGGGGGGGGCACCTAGACAACACCGGGGAGCTGTTTTTT. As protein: CASRGGHLDNTGELFF. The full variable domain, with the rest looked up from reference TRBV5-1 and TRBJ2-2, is KAGVTQTPRYLIKTRGQQVTLSCSPISGHRSVSWYQQTPGQGLQFLFEYFSETQRNKGNFPGRFSGRQFSNSRSEMNVSTLELGDSALYLCASRGGHLDNTGELFFGEGSRLTVL.